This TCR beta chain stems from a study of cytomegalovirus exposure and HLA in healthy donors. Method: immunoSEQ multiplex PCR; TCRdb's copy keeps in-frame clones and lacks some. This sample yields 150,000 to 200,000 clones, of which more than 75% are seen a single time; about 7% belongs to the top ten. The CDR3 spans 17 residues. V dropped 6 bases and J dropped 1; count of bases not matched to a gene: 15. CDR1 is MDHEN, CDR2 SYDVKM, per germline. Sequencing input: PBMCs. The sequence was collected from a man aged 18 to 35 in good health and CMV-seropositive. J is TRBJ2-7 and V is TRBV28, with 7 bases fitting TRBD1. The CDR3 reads CASSSRPRTGESYEQYF. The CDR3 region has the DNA TGTGCCAGCAGCTCACGACCCAGAACAGGGGAGTCCTACGAGCAGTACTTC.